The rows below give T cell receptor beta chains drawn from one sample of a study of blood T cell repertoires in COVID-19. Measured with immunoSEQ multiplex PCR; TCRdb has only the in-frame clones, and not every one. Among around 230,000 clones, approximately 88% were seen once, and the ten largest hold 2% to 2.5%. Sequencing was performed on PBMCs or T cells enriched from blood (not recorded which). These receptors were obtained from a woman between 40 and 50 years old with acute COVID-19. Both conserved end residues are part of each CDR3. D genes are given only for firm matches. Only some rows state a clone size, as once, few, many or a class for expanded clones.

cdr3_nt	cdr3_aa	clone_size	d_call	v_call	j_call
TGTGCCAGCAGTGACAGGGGATACGAGCAGTACTTC	CASSDRGYEQYF	.	.	TRBV2	TRBJ2-7
TGTGCCAGCAGCCGATTGGGGAGTCTAAACTATGGCTACACCTTC	CASSRLGSLNYGYTF	.	.	TRBV4-2	TRBJ1-2
TGTGCCAGTAGTCGCAGGGAAAGCAATCAGCCCCAGCATTTT	CASSRRESNQPQHF	few	.	TRBV19	TRBJ1-5
TGTGCCAGCAGAGATGACAGGGGGCGCGGGGAGCTGTTTTTT	CASRDDRGRGELFF	.	TRBD1	TRBV7-9	TRBJ2-2
TGTGCCAGCAGTTCATTAGACACAGATACGCAGTATTTT	CASSSLDTDTQYF	.	.	TRBV27	TRBJ2-3
TGTGCCAGCAGTTTAAGGCAGGGGGCAGGGGACACTGAAGCTTTCTTT	CASSLRQGAGDTEAFF	.	TRBD1	TRBV28	TRBJ1-1
TGTGCCAGCAGCCGACAGGGAAATTCACCCCTCCACTTT	CASSRQGNSPLHF	.	TRBD1	TRBV28	TRBJ1-6
TGCGCCAGCAGTGAGTCGCCGGGAGGAGCCTACGAGCAGTACTTC	CASSESPGGAYEQYF	.	TRBD2	TRBV10-1	TRBJ2-7
TGTGCCACCAGCGGGGGGGCAGCGGAGGTAAACATTCAGTACTTC	CATSGGAAEVNIQYF	.	.	TRBV15	TRBJ2-4
TGTGCCAGCAGCTCGAACAGGGGGCTTGTCGCTTTCTTT	CASSSNRGLVAFF	.	TRBD1	TRBV7-2	TRBJ1-1
TGTGCCACCAGCAGAGCATTCCCGGGACAGGGACATGGCTACACCTTC	CATSRAFPGQGHGYTF	.	TRBD1	TRBV15	TRBJ1-2
TGCGCCAGCAGCTTCCGTGGTAGCGGGGGCCTCATTAGCTCCTACAATGAGCAGTTCTTC	CASSFRGSGGLISSYNEQFF	.	TRBD2	TRBV5-1	TRBJ2-1
TGTGCCAGCAGTGAGACAGGGGTTATAAGCAATCAGCCCCAGCATTTT	CASSETGVISNQPQHF	once	TRBD1	TRBV2	TRBJ1-5
TGTGCCAGCAGTACCTGGGACAGGCAATCTGAAGCTTTCTTT	CASSTWDRQSEAFF	.	TRBD1	TRBV27	TRBJ1-1
TGTGCCAGCAGCTCCGACAGATCGCAGCCCCAGCATTTT	CASSSDRSQPQHF	few	.	TRBV7-2	TRBJ1-5
TGTGCCAGCAGCTTGGCTCAGGGTTACACCGGGGAGCTGTTTTTT	CASSLAQGYTGELFF	.	.	TRBV5-4	TRBJ2-2
TGCGCCAGCAGCGCGGACAGCTCTGGAAACACCATATATTTT	CASSADSSGNTIYF	once	.	TRBV10-1	TRBJ1-3
TGTGCCAGCAGCTTTAACACGGAGACCCAGTACTTC	CASSFNTETQYF	.	.	TRBV5-4	TRBJ2-5
TGTGCCATCAGTGAAACTAGCGGGAGGACCAGTGAGCAGTTCTTC	CAISETSGRTSEQFF	.	TRBD2	TRBV10-3	TRBJ2-1
TGCAGTGCTAGTCTGGCGGGAGGAACCGGGGAGCTGTTTTTT	CSASLAGGTGELFF	.	TRBD2	TRBV20-1	TRBJ2-2
TGTGCCTGGAGTCTTCAAACGGGGGGGCCACAAGAGACCCAGTACTTC	CAWSLQTGGPQETQYF	.	TRBD2	TRBV30	TRBJ2-5
TGTGCCAGCAGCAAAGACAGACTGAACACTGAAGCTTTCTTT	CASSKDRLNTEAFF	once	.	TRBV5-4	TRBJ1-1
TGTGCCAGCTACGGACAGGGGAAACTCTATGGCTACACCTTC	CASYGQGKLYGYTF	once	TRBD1	TRBV2	TRBJ1-2
TGTGCCAGCAGCAAAGACAGGATGAACACTGAAGCTTTCTTT	CASSKDRMNTEAFF	.	.	TRBV7-2	TRBJ1-1
TGTGCCACCAGCAGAGATTCTGGGCAGGCCTCTGGTGGCTACACCTTC	CATSRDSGQASGGYTF	.	.	TRBV15	TRBJ1-2
TGTGCCAGCAGTAAACGGGACAGGGACTATGGCTACACCTTC	CASSKRDRDYGYTF	few	TRBD1	TRBV7-8	TRBJ1-2
TGCAGTGCCGGGACAACCCATGAGCAGTTCTTC	CSAGTTHEQFF	once	.	TRBV20-1	TRBJ2-1
TGTGCTAGTGGTTTGACAATTTTAGACAGGACGAACACCGGGGAGCTGTTTTTT	CASGLTILDRTNTGELFF	.	.	TRBV12-5	TRBJ2-2
TGTGCCAGCAGTGGGGGACAGGGACTTCTGGGGCAAGAGACCCAGTACTTC	CASSGGQGLLGQETQYF	.	TRBD1	TRBV6-1	TRBJ2-5
TGTGCCAGCAGCTTAGATGCGTGGAACACTGAAGCTTTCTTT	CASSLDAWNTEAFF	.	.	TRBV7-2	TRBJ1-1
TGCAGTGCTAGTAAGGGGACTAGCAGAACAGATACGCAGTATTTT	CSASKGTSRTDTQYF	.	TRBD2	TRBV20-1	TRBJ2-3
TGTGCCAGCAGTCCCGGGACAGGGGAATCACCCCTCCACTTT	CASSPGTGESPLHF	few	TRBD1	TRBV6-5	TRBJ1-6
TGTGCCAGCAGCTTACAACTAGCGGGAGTAAGTGAGCAGTTCTTC	CASSLQLAGVSEQFF	.	TRBD2	TRBV7-2	TRBJ2-1
TGTGCCACCAGCAGAGTTGCGGAATCAGGAAACACCATATATTTT	CATSRVAESGNTIYF	.	.	TRBV15	TRBJ1-3
TGTGCCAGCAGCTTGGGGGGGAGGGCTTTCTTT	CASSLGGRAFF	.	.	TRBV5-4	TRBJ1-1
TGTGCCAGCTCATCACAACCACAGGGGGCTTCCTCCTACAATGAGCAGTTCTTC	CASSSQPQGASSYNEQFF	.	TRBD1	TRBV18	TRBJ2-1
TGTGCCAGCAGCCGATTGGACAGGGGTTCCCTATATGGCTACACCTTC	CASSRLDRGSLYGYTF	.	TRBD1	TRBV14	TRBJ1-2
TGTGCCAGCAGACGCGGACAGGGTGAGGGGGAAGCTTTCTTT	CASRRGQGEGEAFF	.	TRBD1	TRBV5-5	TRBJ1-1
TGCGCCAGCAGTGATGGGACAGGGGTATACGAGCAGTACTTC	CASSDGTGVYEQYF	.	TRBD1	TRBV10-1	TRBJ2-7
TGTGCCAGCAAACAGGGGGCTGGAAACACCATATATTTT	CASKQGAGNTIYF	.	TRBD1	TRBV2	TRBJ1-3
TGTGCCAGCAGTCCGACAATTTGGGAAGCTTTCTTT	CASSPTIWEAFF	.	.	TRBV12-3/TRBV12-4	TRBJ1-1
TGTGCCAGTACCGAAGCGGACAGGTTGCAGGGTCAGCCCCAGCATTTT	CASTEADRLQGQPQHF	.	TRBD1	TRBV19	TRBJ1-5